These 18 T cell receptor beta chains came from one sample sequenced in a study of T cell repertoires in cytomegalovirus infection. TCRdb re-analysed the reads in MiXCR, keeping a single row per CDR3 protein. The sample carries 150,000 to 160,000 distinct CDR3 sequences, around 24% recorded once. The sample was PBMCs. These receptors all come from a human donor in good health (CMV status not recorded). Some clones in this sample may be carry-over from other donors' samples.

This clonotype was detected a few times. This chain connects TRBV28 to TRBJ2-4; TRBD1 matches at 7 bases. Trimming took 3 bases from V and 2 from J; bases not matched to a gene: 10. The CDR3 is 17 amino acids. Per germline, CDR1 MDHEN and CDR2 SYDVKM. CDR3 region: CASSLGTAVFPKNIQYF. DNA for the CDR3: TGTGCCAGCAGTTTGGGGACAGCTGTGTTCCCCAAAAACATTCAGTACTTC.

There are many counts of this clonotype. This chain uses TRBV7-9 with TRBJ2-7, with a possible D match to TRBD2 (5 bases). The CDR3 has 13 residues. Trimming took 5 bases from V and 3 from J, leaving 11 bases between them. Germline V gene sequence: CDR1 SEHNR, CDR2 FQNEAQ (reference sequence). The CDR3 nucleotides read TGTGCCAGCAGCGAGAGGGAATACTACGAGCAGTACTTC. It is translated as CASSEREYYEQYF.

The table lists this clonotype with many counts. The chain's CDR3 is CASSSRDLNTGELFF. DNA for the CDR3: TGTGCCAGCAGCTCCAGGGACCTGAACACCGGGGAGCTGTTTTTT. This chain connects TRBV7-2 to TRBJ2-2; D may be TRBD1 or TRBD2 (5 bases each). This CDR3 region has 15 residues. V was cut by 4 bases and J by 1 base, with 10 bases left in between. The germline CDR1 and CDR2 sequences are SGHTA and FQGNSA.

In its sample, this clonotype was seen many times. The rearrangement uses TRBV7-2 and TRBJ1-6; D is uncertain. The germline V and J ends were trimmed by 9 bases and 3 bases, with 21 bases remaining between them. Germline-derived CDR1 and CDR2 are SGHTA and FQGNSA. This CDR3 contains 17 residues. In DNA, the CDR3 is TGTGCCAGTCAAAAGACCCTTTCACTATACTATAATTCACCCCTCCACTTT. Translating it yields CASQKTLSLYYNSPLHF.

A remark on this clonotype: This may come from a read error, since a much larger clone is one base off. The conserved phenylalanine or tryptophan normally closing the CDR3 is absent here, so this likely arose from a read error. This sequence joins TRBV7-2 and TRBJ1-1; weak D call: TRBD1 (6 bases). Trimming removed 1 base at V and 9 bases at J, with 12 bases between. CDR3 size: 13 residues. In germline, CDR1 is SGHTA, CDR2 FQGNSA. The CDR3 region is CASSLGRGLQAFL. CDR3 DNA: TGTGCCAGCAGCTTAGGCAGGGGTTTGCAAGCTTTCCTT.

The sample holds a few counts of this clonotype. The chain combines TRBV7-9 with TRBJ2-1; 7 positions match TRBD2. Germline assignment: CDR1 SEHNR and CDR2 FQNEAQ (reference sequence). Trimming removed 1 base from V and 6 bases from J; junction bases left unmatched: 0. CDR3 size: 13 residues. The CDR3 is CASSLGLANEQFF. For the CDR3, the DNA is TGTGCCAGCAGCTTAGGACTAGCCAATGAGCAGTTCTTC.

This clonotype appeared a single time. J is TRBJ1-2 and V is TRBV19; no reliable D call. The CDR3 length is 15 residues. Germline V lookup: CDR1 LNHDA, CDR2 SQIVND (reference sequence). V was pared by 7 bases and J by 0 bases, with 15 bases between. CDR3 nucleotide sequence: TGTGCCAGTATTACCTCGAGCGAAGCTAACTATGGCTACACCTTC. Amino acid sequence: CASITSSEANYGYTF.

This clonotype was seen many times. The chain is built from TRBV7-2 and TRBJ1-2; D remains ambiguous. CDR1 and CDR2 from the germline V gene are SGHTA and FQGNSA. The V end lost 2 bases, the J end lost 6 bases, and 7 bases lay between the germline ends. This CDR3 comprises 12 residues. The CDR3 sequence: CASSLNFDGYTF. CDR3 DNA: TGTGCCAGCAGCTTAAATTTTGATGGCTACACCTTC.

The V gene is TRBV18, the J gene TRBJ1-5; 8 bases are a match to TRBD1. Trimming at V came to 0 bases and at J to 2 bases, leaving 3 bases not matched to a gene. The CDR3 consists of 16 residues. Per the germline V gene, CDR1 is KGHSH and CDR2 is LQKENI. The CDR3 loop reads CASSPPGQAGNQPQHF. The CDR3 coding sequence is TGTGCCAGCTCACCACCGGGACAGGCGGGCAATCAGCCCCAGCATTTT.

This chain uses TRBV10-3 with TRBJ2-1, with a tentative D call TRBD2 (5 bases). V dropped 2 bases and J dropped 7 bases, with 12 bases sitting between them. The CDR3 consists of 14 residues. Germline lookup yields CDR1 ENHRY and CDR2 SYGVKD. CDR3 in DNA: TGTGCCATCAGTGAGATGGCGGGTACGAATGAGCAGTTCTTC. Translated: CAISEMAGTNEQFF.

This clonotype was detected ten times or more. This chain connects TRBV7-9 to TRBJ2-1, with D uncertain. Germline lookup yields CDR1 SEHNR and CDR2 FQNEAQ (reference sequence). Trimming pared 5 bases from V and 1 base from J, leaving 9 bases between. CDR3 length equals 14 residues. The CDR3 bases are TGTGCCAGCAGCCCGGACGGATCCTACAATGAGCAGTTCTTC. This gives the protein CASSPDGSYNEQFF.

The rearrangement joins TRBV23-1 to TRBJ2-7, with 8 bases fitting TRBD2. TRBV23-1 is sorted into the ORF group, with uncertain function. The CDR3 is 17 amino acids. With V trimmed by 0 bases and J by 3 bases, 10 bases remained unmatched. CDR3 region: CASSQSHTSGNHYEQYF. In nucleotides, the CDR3 is TGCGCCAGCAGTCAATCTCATACTAGCGGTAACCACTACGAGCAGTACTTC.

The chain joins TRBV27 to TRBJ2-5, with TRBD2 as a possible D gene (6 bases). The CDR3 runs 15 residues. Per the germline V gene, CDR1 is MNHEY and CDR2 is SMNVEV (reference sequence). V gave up 6 bases and J gave up 5 bases, with 19 bases separating them. The CDR3 nucleotides are TGTGCCAGCAGCCCTTCTGGCGGGACTTGGGAGACCCAGTACTTC. It translates to CASSPSGGTWETQYF.

The chain joins TRBV18 to TRBJ2-5; perhaps TRBD1 as D (5 bases). Trimming took 1 base from V and 2 from J, leaving 11 bases between them. Germline values: CDR1 KGHSH, CDR2 LQKENI. This CDR3 has 15 residues. The CDR3 bases are TGTGCCAGCTCACCACGGGGCAGTTTACAAGAGACCCAGTACTTC. Protein: CASSPRGSLQETQYF.

This clonotype came up many times. V usage is TRBV10-1 and J usage is TRBJ2-7; 9 bases map to TRBD2. This CDR3 region has 18 residues. V trimming: 3 bases; J trimming: 3 bases; junction bases outside the gene matches: 15. CDR1 and CDR2 (germline): WNHNN, SYGVQD (reference sequence). The CDR3 coding sequence is TGCGCCAGCAGTGACACTCCGACCCAAGCGGGAGGATACTACGAGCAGTACTTC. Protein sequence: CASSDTPTQAGGYYEQYF.

This clonotype has a count of ten or more. V gene TRBV5-6 combines with J gene TRBJ2-1; 11 nucleotides line up with TRBD2. Trimming cost V 4 bases and J 7 bases; bases outside gene matches: 4. The CDR3 has 14 amino acids. Germline CDR1 reads SGHDT; CDR2 reads YYEEEE. The CDR3, as DNA: TGTGCCAGCAGCCGGGCTAGCGGGAGGAATGAGCAGTTCTTC. This gives the protein CASSRASGRNEQFF.

On this clonotype: Since a much larger clone is just one base distant, this may be a read error. This rearrangement joins TRBV7-6 to TRBJ2-7; 7 bases agree with TRBD1. Trimming removed 5 bases from V and 5 bases from J; junction bases left unmatched: 9. The CDR3 consists of 14 residues. CDR1 SGHVS and CDR2 FNYEAQ come from the germline V gene. DNA of the CDR3: TGTGCCAGCAGCCCAGACAGGGAATCGAACGAGCAGTACTTC. Encoded protein: CASSPDRESNEQYF. Full variable domain (missing parts from reference TRBV7-6 and TRBJ2-7): GAGVSQSPRYKVTKRGQDVALRCDPISGHVSLYWYRQALGQGPEFLTYFNYEAQQDKSGLPNDRFSAERPEGSISTLTIQRTEQRDSAMYRCASSPDRESNEQYFGPGTRLTVT.

The chain carries TRBV7-9 and TRBJ1-1; D may be TRBD1 (6 bases). In germline, CDR1 is SEHNR, CDR2 FQNEAQ (reference sequence). CDR3 length: 14 amino acids. The CDR3 here is CARSSAGANTEAFF. The CDR3 region has the DNA TGTGCAAGAAGCTCAGCGGGGGCGAACACTGAAGCTTTCTTT.